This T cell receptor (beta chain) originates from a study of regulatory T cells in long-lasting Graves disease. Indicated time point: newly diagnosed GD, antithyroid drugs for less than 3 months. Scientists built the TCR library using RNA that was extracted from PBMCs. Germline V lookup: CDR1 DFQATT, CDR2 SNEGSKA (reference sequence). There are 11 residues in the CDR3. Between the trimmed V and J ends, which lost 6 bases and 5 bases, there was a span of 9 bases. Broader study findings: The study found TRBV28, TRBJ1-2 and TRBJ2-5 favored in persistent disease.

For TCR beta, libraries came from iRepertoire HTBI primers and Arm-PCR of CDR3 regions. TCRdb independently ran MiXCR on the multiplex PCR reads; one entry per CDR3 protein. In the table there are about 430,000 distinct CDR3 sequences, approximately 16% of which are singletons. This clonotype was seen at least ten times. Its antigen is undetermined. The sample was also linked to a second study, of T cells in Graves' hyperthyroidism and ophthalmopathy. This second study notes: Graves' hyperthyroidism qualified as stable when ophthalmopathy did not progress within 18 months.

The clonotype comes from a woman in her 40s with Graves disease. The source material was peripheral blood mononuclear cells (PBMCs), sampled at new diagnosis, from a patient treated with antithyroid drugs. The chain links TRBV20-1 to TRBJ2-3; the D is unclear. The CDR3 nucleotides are TGCAGTGCACAACACGAAGATACGCAGTATTTT. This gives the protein CSAQHEDTQYF.